The entry below describes one T cell receptor (beta chain). The data belong to a study of blood T cell repertoires in COVID-19. Clones were sequenced by immunoSEQ multiplex PCR, and TCRdb holds only the in-frame ones, with some missing. The repertoire includes tens of thousands of clones, 75% to 90% of them detected once, and around 3% sits in the top ten. The CDR3 loop spans 12 amino acids. The germline gives CDR1 LNHDA, CDR2 SQIVND (reference sequence). With 6 bases removed from V and 2 bases from J, the gap between germline ends came to 5 bases. The chain recombines TRBV19 with TRBJ1-3, with a tentative D call TRBD1 (5 bases). The sample comprised peripheral blood. The receptor's source is a woman aged 45 to 65 with active or convalescent COVID-19. The CDR3 DNA reads TGTGCCAGTAGAGGGGCTGGAAACACCATATATTTT. Amino acids: CASRGAGNTIYF.